The clone carrying this TCR beta chain was seen at least ten times. A J-beta primer mix and a sample-barcoded 5' primer were used in a second PCR of about 7 to 12 cycles. TCRdb fed the 5' RACE reads into MiXCR, producing one record per CDR3 protein. The sample yields approximately 1,700,000 distinct CDR3 sequences, about 39% seen once. The data were obtained in a study of blood T cells in healthy people across ages. PBMCs numbering at least 6.5 million were isolated per sample. This TCR derives from a human donor in good health. The sequenced sample was blood.

This CDR3 reads CASSQLDRDEQYF. CDR3 bases: TGTGCCAGCAGCCAATTAGACAGGGACGAGCAGTACTTC. The V and J genes are TRBV14 and TRBJ2-7, with 7 bases matching TRBD1. The CDR3 spans 13 residues. With 2 bases clipped from V and 5 bases from J, the junction kept 3 bases outside the gene matches. Germline V gene sequence: CDR1 SGHDN, CDR2 FVKESK.